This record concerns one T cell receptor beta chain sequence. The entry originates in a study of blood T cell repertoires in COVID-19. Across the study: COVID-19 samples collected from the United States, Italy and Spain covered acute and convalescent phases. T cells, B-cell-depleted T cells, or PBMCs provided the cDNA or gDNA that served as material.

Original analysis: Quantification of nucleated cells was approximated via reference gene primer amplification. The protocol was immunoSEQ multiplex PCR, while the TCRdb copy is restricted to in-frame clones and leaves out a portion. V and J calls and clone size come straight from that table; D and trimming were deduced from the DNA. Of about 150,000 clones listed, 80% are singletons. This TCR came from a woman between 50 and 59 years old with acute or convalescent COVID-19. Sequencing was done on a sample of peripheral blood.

The CDR3 region has the DNA TGTGCCAGCTTGCGTAACAGCAGGGGTGGCTACACCTTC. Protein product: CASLRNSRGGYTF. The V and J genes are TRBV12-3 or TRBV12-4 and TRBJ1-2; tentative D call: TRBD1 (6 bases). CDR3 length equals 13 residues. V was cut by 8 bases and J by 7 bases, with 17 bases left in between.